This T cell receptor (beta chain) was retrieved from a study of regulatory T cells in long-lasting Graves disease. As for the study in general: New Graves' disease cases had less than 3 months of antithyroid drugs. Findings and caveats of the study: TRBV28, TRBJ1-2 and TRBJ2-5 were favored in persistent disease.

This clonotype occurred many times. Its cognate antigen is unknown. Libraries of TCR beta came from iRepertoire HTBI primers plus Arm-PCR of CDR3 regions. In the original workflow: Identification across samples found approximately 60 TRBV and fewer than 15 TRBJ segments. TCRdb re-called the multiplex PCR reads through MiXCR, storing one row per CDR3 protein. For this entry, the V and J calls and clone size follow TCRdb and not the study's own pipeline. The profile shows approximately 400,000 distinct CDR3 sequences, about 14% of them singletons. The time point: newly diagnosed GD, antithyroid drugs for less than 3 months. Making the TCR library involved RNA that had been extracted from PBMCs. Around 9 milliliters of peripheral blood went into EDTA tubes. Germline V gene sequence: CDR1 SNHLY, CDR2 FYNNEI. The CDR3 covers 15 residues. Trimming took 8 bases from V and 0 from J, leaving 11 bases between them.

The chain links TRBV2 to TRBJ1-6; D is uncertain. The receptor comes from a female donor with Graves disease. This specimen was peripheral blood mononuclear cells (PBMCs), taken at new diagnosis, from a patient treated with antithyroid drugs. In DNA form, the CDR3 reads TGTGCCAGCTGGTACGCGAGCTCCTATAATTCACCCCTCCACTTT. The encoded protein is CASWYASSYNSPLHF.